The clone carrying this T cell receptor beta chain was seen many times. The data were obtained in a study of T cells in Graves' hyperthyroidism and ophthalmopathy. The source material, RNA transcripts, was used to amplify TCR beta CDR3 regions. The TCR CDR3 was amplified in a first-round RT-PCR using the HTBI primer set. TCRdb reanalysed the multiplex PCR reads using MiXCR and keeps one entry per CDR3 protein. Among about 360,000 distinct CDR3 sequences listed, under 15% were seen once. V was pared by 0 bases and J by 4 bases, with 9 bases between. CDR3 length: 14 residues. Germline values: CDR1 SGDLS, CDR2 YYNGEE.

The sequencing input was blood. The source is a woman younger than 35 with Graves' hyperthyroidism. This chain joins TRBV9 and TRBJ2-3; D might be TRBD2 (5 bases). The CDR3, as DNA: TGTGCCAGCAGCGTAGGGTTAGCGCCAGATACGCAGTATTTT. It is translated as CASSVGLAPDTQYF.